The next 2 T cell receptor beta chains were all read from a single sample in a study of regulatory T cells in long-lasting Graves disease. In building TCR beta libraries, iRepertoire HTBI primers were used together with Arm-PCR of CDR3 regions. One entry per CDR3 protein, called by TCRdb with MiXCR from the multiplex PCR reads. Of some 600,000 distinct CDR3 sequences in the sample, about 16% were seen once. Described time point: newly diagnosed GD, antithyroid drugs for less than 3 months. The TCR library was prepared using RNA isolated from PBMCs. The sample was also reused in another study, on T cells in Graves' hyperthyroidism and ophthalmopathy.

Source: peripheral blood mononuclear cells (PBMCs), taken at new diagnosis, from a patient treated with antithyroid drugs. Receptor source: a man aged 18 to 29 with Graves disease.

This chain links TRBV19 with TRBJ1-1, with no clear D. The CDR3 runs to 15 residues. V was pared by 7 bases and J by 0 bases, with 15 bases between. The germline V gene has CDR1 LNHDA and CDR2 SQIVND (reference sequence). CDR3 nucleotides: TGTGCCAGTACCCCCGGAGGTTCCATGAACACTGAAGCTTTCTTT. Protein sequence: CASTPGGSMNTEAFF.

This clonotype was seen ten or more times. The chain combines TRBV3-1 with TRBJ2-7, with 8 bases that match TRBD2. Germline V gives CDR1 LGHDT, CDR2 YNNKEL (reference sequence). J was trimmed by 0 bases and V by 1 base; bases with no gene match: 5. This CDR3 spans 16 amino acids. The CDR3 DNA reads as TGTGCCAGCAGCCAAGTGGGAAGCGGGGGCTCCTACGAGCAGTACTTC. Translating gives CASSQVGSGGSYEQYF.